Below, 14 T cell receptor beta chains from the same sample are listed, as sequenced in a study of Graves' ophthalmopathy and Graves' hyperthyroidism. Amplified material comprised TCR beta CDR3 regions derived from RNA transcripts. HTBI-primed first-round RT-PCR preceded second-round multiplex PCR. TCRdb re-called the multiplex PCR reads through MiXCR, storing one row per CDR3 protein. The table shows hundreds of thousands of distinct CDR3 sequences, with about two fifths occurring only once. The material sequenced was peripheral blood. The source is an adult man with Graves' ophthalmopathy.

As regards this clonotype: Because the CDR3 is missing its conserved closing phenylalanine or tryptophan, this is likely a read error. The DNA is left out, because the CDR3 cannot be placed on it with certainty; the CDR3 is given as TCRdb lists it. Here the CDR3 reads CAISEPSR. The chain links TRBV10-3 to TRBJ2-7. The CDR3 totals 8 residues, both ends included. Germline lookup yields CDR1 ENHRY and CDR2 SYGVKD.

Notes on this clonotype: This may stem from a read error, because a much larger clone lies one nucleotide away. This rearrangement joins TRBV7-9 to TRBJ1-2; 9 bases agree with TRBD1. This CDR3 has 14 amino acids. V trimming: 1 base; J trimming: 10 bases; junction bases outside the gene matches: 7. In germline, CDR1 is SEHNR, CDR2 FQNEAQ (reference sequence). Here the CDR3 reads CASSLGGRQGDYTF. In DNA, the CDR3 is TGTGCCAGCAGCTTAGGAGGACGACAGGGGGACTACACCTTC.

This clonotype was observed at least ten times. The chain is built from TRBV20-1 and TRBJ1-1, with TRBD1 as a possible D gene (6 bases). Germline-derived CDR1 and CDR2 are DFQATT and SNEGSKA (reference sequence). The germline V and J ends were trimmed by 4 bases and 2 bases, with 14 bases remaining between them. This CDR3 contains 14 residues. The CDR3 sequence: CSATRRGANTEAFF. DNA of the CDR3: TGCAGTGCTACTCGACGGGGGGCCAACACTGAAGCTTTCTTT.

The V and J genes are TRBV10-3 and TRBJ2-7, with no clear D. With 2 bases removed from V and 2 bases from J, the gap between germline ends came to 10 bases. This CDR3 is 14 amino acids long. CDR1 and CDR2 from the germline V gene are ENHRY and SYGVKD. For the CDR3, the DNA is TGTGCCATCAGTGAGGACTTCCCCACCTACGAGCAGTACTTC. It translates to CAISEDFPTYEQYF.

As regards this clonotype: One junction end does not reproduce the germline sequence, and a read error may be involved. CDR3 protein: CAFSIGQGDSHLHF. CDR3 DNA: TGTGCCTTCAGTATTGGACAGGGGGATTCACACCTCCACTTT. The chain is built from TRBV10-3 and TRBJ1-6, with 10 positions matching TRBD1. Germline V gene sequence: CDR1 ENHRY, CDR2 SYGVKD. The CDR3 totals 14 residues.

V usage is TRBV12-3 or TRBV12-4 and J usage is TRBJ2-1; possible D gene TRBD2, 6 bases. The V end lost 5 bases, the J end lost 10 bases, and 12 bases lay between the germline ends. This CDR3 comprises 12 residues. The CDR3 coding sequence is TGTGCCAGCAGTAAGGAGGGTTGGGAGCAGTTCTTC. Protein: CASSKEGWEQFF.

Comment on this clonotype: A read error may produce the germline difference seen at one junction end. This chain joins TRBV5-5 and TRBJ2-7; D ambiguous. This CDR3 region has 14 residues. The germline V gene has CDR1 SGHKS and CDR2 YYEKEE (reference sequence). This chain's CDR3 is CASSHPSSSHEQYF. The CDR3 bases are TGCGCCAGCAGTCACCCTAGTAGCTCCCACGAGCAGTACTTC.

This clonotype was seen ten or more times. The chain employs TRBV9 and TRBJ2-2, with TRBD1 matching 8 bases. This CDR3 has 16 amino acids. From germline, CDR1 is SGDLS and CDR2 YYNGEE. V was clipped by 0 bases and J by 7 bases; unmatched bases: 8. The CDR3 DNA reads TGTGCCAGCAGCGTAGGGGCCAGGGGGCAATTCGGGGAGCTGTTTTTT. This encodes CASSVGARGQFGELFF.

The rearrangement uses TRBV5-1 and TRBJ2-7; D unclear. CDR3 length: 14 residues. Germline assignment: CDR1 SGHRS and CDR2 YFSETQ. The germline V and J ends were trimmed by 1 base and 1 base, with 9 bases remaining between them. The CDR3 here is CASSLIGESYEQYF. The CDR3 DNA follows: TGCGCCAGCAGCTTGATTGGCGAGTCCTACGAGCAGTACTTC.

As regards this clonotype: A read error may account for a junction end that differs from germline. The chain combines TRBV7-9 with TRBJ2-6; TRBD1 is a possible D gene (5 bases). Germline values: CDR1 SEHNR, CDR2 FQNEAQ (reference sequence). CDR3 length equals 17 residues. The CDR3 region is CTSSLGIGASGANVLTF. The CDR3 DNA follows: TGTACCAGCAGCTTAGGGATAGGGGCCTCTGGGGCCAACGTCCTGACTTTC. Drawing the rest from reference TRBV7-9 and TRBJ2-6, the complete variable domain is DTGVSQNPRHKITKRGQNVTFRCDPISEHNRLYWYRQTLGQGPEFLTYFQNEAQLEKSRLLSDRFSAERPKGSFSTLEIQRTEQGDSAMYLCTSSLGIGASGANVLTFGAGSRLTVL.

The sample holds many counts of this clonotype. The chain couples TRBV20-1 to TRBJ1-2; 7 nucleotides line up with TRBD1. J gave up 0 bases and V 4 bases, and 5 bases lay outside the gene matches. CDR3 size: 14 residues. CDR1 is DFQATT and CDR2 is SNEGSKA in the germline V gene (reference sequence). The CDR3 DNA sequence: TGCAGTGCTACAGCCAGGGGGGCTAACTATGGCTACACCTTC. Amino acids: CSATARGANYGYTF.

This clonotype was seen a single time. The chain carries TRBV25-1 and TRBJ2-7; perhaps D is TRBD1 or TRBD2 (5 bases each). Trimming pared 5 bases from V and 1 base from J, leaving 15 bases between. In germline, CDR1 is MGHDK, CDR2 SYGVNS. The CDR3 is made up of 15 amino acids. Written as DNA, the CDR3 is TGTGCCAGCAGTAAAAACCGGGACGGATCCTACGAGCAGTACTTC. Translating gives CASSKNRDGSYEQYF.

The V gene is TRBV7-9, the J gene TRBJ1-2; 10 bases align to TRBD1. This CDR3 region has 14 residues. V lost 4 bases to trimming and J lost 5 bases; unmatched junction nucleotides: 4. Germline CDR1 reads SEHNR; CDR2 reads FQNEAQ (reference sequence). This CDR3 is CASSSRTGGYGYTF. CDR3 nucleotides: TGTGCCAGCAGCTCTAGGACAGGGGGATATGGCTACACCTTC.

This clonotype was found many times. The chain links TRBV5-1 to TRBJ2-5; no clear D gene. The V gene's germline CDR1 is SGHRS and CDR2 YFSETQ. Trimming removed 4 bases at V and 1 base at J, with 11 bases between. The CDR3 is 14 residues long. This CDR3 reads CASSTGGSQETQYF. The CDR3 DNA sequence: TGCGCCAGCAGCACGGGCGGTAGCCAAGAGACCCAGTACTTC.